These 3 T cell receptor beta chains came from one sample sequenced in a study of CD8+CD57+ T cells in acquired aplastic anemia (dated by TCRdb to the late 2010s). Sequencing used an Illumina HiSeq 2000. Profiling of TCR beta VDJ combinations and CDR3 sequences used genomic DNA as the template. Using fastp trimming at Q25 and MiXCR clonotype assembly, TCRdb reanalyzed the public sequencing data and kept in-frame beta chains. Rows with one shared CDR3 protein collapse into an entry with the most common genes and DNA. Counted in this sample were about 270,000 distinct CDR3 sequences; approximately 56% of them appeared once. The ten largest make up roughly 8% of the sample. Sequencing was performed on sorted CD4+, CD8+, or CD8+CD57+ T cells (not recorded which) from PBMCs. The receptor source for this set is a human donor with severe aplastic anemia or a healthy control (not recorded which).

The J gene is TRBJ2-5, the V gene TRBV20-1; D gene unclear. Deletions cut 6 bases from V and 1 base from J, with 21 bases between. Germline assignment: CDR1 DFQATT and CDR2 SNEGSKA (reference sequence). The CDR3 has 16 amino acids. CDR3 protein: CSAPNLSPILQETQYF. The CDR3 DNA follows: TGCAGTGCCCCAAACCTGAGCCCGATCCTCCAAGAGACCCAGTACTTC.

This chain connects TRBV6-2 or TRBV6-3 to TRBJ2-5; D is perhaps TRBD2 (6 bases). This CDR3 spans 13 amino acids. Germline V gene lookup returns CDR1 MNHEY and CDR2 SVGEGT. V lost 2 bases, J lost 5 bases, and 9 bases lay in between. Written as DNA, the CDR3 is TGTGCCAGCAGTTACGCCCGGGGGGAGACCCAGTACTTC. Translating gives CASSYARGETQYF.

The chain joins TRBV19 to TRBJ2-7; TRBD1 aligns across 8 bases. Germline V gene data show CDR1 as LNHDA and CDR2 as SQIVND (reference sequence). With 1 base clipped from V and 3 bases from J, the junction kept 8 bases outside the gene matches. The CDR3 runs to 16 residues. CDR3 nucleotide sequence: TGTGCCAGTAGTATAGGACAGGGGCCCACCCTCTACGAGCAGTACTTC. Its translation: CASSIGQGPTLYEQYF.